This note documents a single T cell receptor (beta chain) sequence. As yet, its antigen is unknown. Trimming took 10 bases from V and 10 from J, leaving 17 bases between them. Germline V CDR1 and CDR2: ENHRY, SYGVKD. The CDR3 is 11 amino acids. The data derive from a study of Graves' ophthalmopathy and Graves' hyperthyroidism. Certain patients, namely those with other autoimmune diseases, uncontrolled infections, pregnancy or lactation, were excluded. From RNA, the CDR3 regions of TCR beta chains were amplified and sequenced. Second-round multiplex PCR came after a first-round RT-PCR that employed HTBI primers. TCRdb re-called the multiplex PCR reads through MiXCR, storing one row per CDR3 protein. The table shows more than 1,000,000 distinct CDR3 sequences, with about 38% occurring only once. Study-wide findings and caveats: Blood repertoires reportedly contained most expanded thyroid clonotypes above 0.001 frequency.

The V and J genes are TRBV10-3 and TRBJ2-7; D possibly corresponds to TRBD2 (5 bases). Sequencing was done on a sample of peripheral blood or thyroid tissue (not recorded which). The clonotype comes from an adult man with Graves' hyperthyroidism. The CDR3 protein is CATGEEAEQYF. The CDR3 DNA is TGTGCCACCGGTGAGGAGGCGGAACAGTACTTC.